This T cell receptor (beta chain) is drawn from a study of blood T cell repertoires in COVID-19. In the study overall: Sites in the United States, Italy and Spain provided acute and convalescent COVID-19 samples. In each case, the material was cDNA or gDNA derived from T cells, B-cell-depleted T cells, or PBMCs.

Original processing methods: Amplification of reference gene primers provided the estimated nucleated cell counts. Method: immunoSEQ multiplex PCR; TCRdb's copy keeps in-frame clones and lacks some. D and trimming were read from the DNA, whereas the V and J calls and clone size are those reported in that table. The data show around 29,000 clones, 88% seen once. The CDR3 totals 15 residues. V was trimmed by 3 bases and J by 5 bases, leaving 16 bases between them. CDR1 and CDR2 from the germline V gene are SGDLS and YYNGEE. Sequencing input: peripheral blood. The sequence derives from a human donor with active COVID-19. The donor label of this sample is uncertain. The rearrangement joins TRBV9 to TRBJ2-3; D gene ambiguous. The CDR3 DNA reads as TGTGCCAGCAGCGCCCACTCCATTTCGGGAGATACGCAGTATTTT. Protein sequence: CASSAHSISGDTQYF.